The following is a T cell receptor beta chain sequence with its context. No antigen is known for it. Other DNA sequences within the sample encode an identical CDR3. This record belongs to a study of shared clonotypes between healthy human individuals. Each subset's genomic DNA was split evenly across several immunoSEQ plates. Sequencing used immunoSEQ multiplex PCR; TCRdb keeps in-frame clones, though not all of them. The sample holds about 510,000 clones, around 96% seen once. The CDR3 extends over 14 amino acids. CDR1 is MDHEN, CDR2 SYDVKM, per germline. V was pared by 5 bases and J by 0 bases, with 3 bases of the junction left unmatched. Study-wide findings and caveats: In general, naive subsets displayed greater estimated richness than memory subsets did.

Sequenced: naive CD4+ T cells sorted from blood. The subset denotes: CD45RA+ positively selected. The rearrangement links TRBV28 to TRBJ1-2; 7 nucleotides agree with TRBD1. The receptor was derived from a woman in her thirties in good health. CDR3 sequence reads: CASSRTGANYGYTF. The CDR3 DNA follows: TGTGCCAGCAGTCGGACAGGTGCTAACTATGGCTACACCTTC.